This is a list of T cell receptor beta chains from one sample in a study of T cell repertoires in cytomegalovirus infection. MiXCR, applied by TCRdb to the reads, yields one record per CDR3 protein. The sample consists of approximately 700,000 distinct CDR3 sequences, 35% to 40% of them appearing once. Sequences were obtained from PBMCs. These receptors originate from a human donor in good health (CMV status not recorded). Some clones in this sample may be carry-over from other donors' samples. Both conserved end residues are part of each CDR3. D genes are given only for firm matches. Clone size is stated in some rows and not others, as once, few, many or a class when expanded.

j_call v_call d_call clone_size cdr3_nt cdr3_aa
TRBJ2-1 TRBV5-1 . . TGCGCCAGCAGCGGCGGGAACAGGAATGAGCAGTTCTTC CASSGGNRNEQFF
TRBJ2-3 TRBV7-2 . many TGTGCCAGCAGTTCCCTTGGCCCCACAGATACGCAGTATTTT CASSSLGPTDTQYF
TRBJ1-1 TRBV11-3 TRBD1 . TGTGCCAGCAGCTCCCGGGACAGTGGAGATGCTTTCTTT CASSSRDSGDAFF
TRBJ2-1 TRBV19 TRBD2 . TGTGCCAGTCGACTAGCGGGAGGTGGCTACAATGAGCAGTTCTTC CASRLAGGGYNEQFF
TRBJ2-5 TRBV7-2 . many TGTGCCAGCAGCTTAAACTGGGATTGGTCGGAGACCCAGTACTTC CASSLNWDWSETQYF
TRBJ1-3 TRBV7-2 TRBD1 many TGTGCCAGCAGCTTAGCAGACAGGGGCTGGAACACCATATATTTT CASSLADRGWNTIYF
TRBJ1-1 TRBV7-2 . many TGTGCCAGCAGCTTAGTCGGGGCCATGAACACTGAAGCTTTCTTT CASSLVGAMNTEAFF
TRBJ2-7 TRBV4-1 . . TGCGCCAGCAGCCCATTTTTAGGGAGCTCCTACGAGCAGTACTTC CASSPFLGSSYEQYF
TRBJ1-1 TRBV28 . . TGTGCCAGCAGCTTAAGGGTCATGAACACTGAAGCTTTCTTT CASSLRVMNTEAFF
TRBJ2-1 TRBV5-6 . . TGTGCCAGCAGCTTGGATTCGGACGAGTTCTTC CASSLDSDEFF
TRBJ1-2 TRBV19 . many TGTGCCAGTAGTATACGTGCAGGTGGATATGGCTACACCTTC CASSIRAGGYGYTF
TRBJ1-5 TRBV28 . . TGTGCCAGCAGTTTAATCGCGGATCGCAATCAGCCCCAGCATTTT CASSLIADRNQPQHF
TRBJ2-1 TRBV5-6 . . TGTGCCAGCAACCGGGGCGGGGCCCCCTACAATGAGCAGTTCTTC CASNRGGAPYNEQFF
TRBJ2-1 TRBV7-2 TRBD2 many TGTGCCAGCAGCTTAGGAGCGGGAGAAGCCAATGAGCAGTTCTTC CASSLGAGEANEQFF
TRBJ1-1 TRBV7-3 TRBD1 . TGTGGCAGCAGCCGTGGACAGGCATCTGAAGCTTTCTTT CGSSRGQASEAFF
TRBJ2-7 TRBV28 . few TGTGCCAGCAGTTACCGACGTAGCTCCTACGAGCAGTACTTC CASSYRRSSYEQYF
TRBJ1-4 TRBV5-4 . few TGTGCCAGCAGCTTGAGGGGCCTCTCAACTAATGAAAAACTGTTTTTT CASSLRGLSTNEKLFF
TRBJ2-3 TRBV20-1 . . TGCAGTGCTGAAGACAGCGCTACTAGCACAGATACGCAGTATTTT CSAEDSATSTDTQYF
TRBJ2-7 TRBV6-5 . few TGTGCCAGCGCGGGCAGGGAAACGGGCGAGCAGTACTTC CASAGRETGEQYF
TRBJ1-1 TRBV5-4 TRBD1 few TGTGCCAGCAGAACGGACAGGGGCACTGAAGCTTTCTTT CASRTDRGTEAFF
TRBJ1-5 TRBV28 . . TGTGCCAGCAGCCCCCTCGTGGGTCAGGGAAATCAGCCCCAGCATTTT CASSPLVGQGNQPQHF
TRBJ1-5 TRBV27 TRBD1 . TGTGCCAGCAGTGCCCACCTCGGACAGGGGGCGTTTACTCAGCCCCAGCATTTT CASSAHLGQGAFTQPQHF
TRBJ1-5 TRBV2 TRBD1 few TGTGCCAGCAGTGAAAAAATGACAGGGCTTAGCAATCAGCCCCAGCATTTT CASSEKMTGLSNQPQHF
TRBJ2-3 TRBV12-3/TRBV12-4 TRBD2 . TGTGCCAGCAGACGGGGGACAAGCGGGGGTACAGATACGCAGTATTTT CASRRGTSGGTDTQYF
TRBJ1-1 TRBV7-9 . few TGTGCCAGCAGCTCACAGGCGGACACTGAAGCTTTCTTT CASSSQADTEAFF
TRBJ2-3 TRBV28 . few TGTGCCAGCAGTTCTCCGGGGGCGGAGAGGGGCACAGATACGCAGTATTTT CASSSPGAERGTDTQYF
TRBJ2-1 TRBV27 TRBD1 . TGTGCCAGCAGCCCTTACGCGACAGGGTCGGGTGAGCAGTTCTTC CASSPYATGSGEQFF
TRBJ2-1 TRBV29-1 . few TGCAGCGCCACACGTCTTATAGCGATAGACTATGAGCAGTTCTTC CSATRLIAIDYEQFF
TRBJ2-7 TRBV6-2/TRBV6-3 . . TGTGCCAGCAGTTACCCCCAGGAAAACTCCTACGAGCAGTACTTC CASSYPQENSYEQYF